Listed below are T cell receptor beta chains from one sample, sequenced in a study of immune cell composition in non-small cell lung cancer. The assay was immunoSEQ multiplex PCR, and TCRdb's table has in-frame clones only and misses some. Of 14,000 or so clones listed, approximately 84% are singletons. The specimen sequenced was lung tumor tissue. The receptors here all came from a human donor with non-small cell lung cancer. The CDR3 runs from the conserved cysteine through the conserved F or W. The order of the fields is V gene, D gene, clone size, CDR3 length, J gene, CDR3 protein, CDR3 DNA. D genes are given only for firm matches. The size of a clone is reported for some rows only, either as once, few or many, or as a class for expanded clones.

TRBV7-3	TRBD2	-	19	TRBJ2-1	CASSPRWGSAGVSYNEQFF	TGTGCCAGCAGCCCGCGTTGGGGTTCCGCGGGAGTTTCCTACAATGAGCAGTTCTTC
TRBV27	TRBD1	-	13	TRBJ1-1	CASSGQGDTEAFF	TGTGCCAGCAGCGGACAGGGTGATACTGAAGCTTTCTTT
TRBV11-2	-	-	16	TRBJ2-1	CASSLRPSLEGNEQFF	TGTGCCAGCAGCTTACGACCATCCCTAGAAGGCAATGAGCAGTTCTTC
TRBV19	-	-	13	TRBJ2-3	CASSIGRRDTQYF	TGTGCCAGTAGTATTGGTCGCCGGGATACGCAGTATTTT
TRBV27	TRBD2	few	14	TRBJ2-7	CASSLAAGAYEQYF	TGTGCCAGCAGTTTGGCGGCGGGGGCCTACGAGCAGTACTTC
TRBV11-3	-	-	12	TRBJ2-7	CASSRGAYEQYF	TGTGCCAGCAGCCGAGGGGCGTACGAGCAGTACTTC
TRBV7-9	-	once	12	TRBJ2-7	CASSLERYEQYF	TGTGCCAGCAGCTTAGAGAGGTACGAGCAGTACTTC
TRBV4-1	-	-	14	TRBJ2-1	CASSQEDFGQEQFF	TGCGCCAGCAGCCAAGAGGATTTTGGACAGGAGCAGTTCTTC
TRBV7-2	TRBD2	-	17	TRBJ2-1	CASSLRAAGVGLIEQFF	TGTGCCAGCAGCTTACGAGCGGCGGGAGTTGGATTAATTGAGCAGTTCTTC
TRBV6-6	-	-	14	TRBJ2-3	CASSSKDRPDTQYF	TGTGCCAGCAGTTCAAAGGACAGACCAGATACGCAGTATTTT
TRBV28	-	-	12	TRBJ2-7	CASMPPTLEQYF	TGTGCCAGCATGCCACCTACCCTCGAGCAGTACTTC
TRBV19	TRBD2	-	17	TRBJ2-6	CASSIQAGVSGANVLTF	TGTGCCAGTAGTATCCAAGCGGGAGTGTCTGGGGCCAACGTCCTGACTTTC
TRBV6-1	-	few	15	TRBJ2-7	CASSGGGAGSYEQYF	TGTGCCAGCAGTGGGGGGGGCGCGGGGTCCTACGAGCAGTACTTC
TRBV5-1	TRBD2	-	16	TRBJ2-5	CASSFGTSGSQETQYF	TGCGCCAGCAGCTTCGGGACTAGCGGGAGCCAAGAGACCCAGTACTTC
TRBV7-2	-	-	15	TRBJ1-2	CASSRPRRVNYGYTF	TGTGCCAGCAGCCGACCGAGGAGGGTTAACTATGGCTACACCTTC
TRBV4-1	TRBD2	few	19	TRBJ2-1	CASSQGLLRREGPRNEQFF	TGCGCCAGCAGCCAAGGCCTTTTGAGGCGGGAGGGCCCTCGGAATGAGCAGTTCTTC
TRBV29-1	-	-	15	TRBJ2-7	CSVEDHRESPYEQYF	TGCAGCGTTGAAGATCACCGGGAGTCACCCTACGAGCAGTACTTC
TRBV11-1	-	-	15	TRBJ2-1	CASSLRPGDRNEQFF	TGTGCCAGCAGCTTACGCCCGGGGGACCGTAATGAGCAGTTCTTC
TRBV29-1	TRBD2	-	17	TRBJ2-1	CSVVGLAGGGPYNEQFF	TGCAGCGTTGTAGGCCTAGCGGGAGGGGGCCCCTACAATGAGCAGTTCTTC
TRBV7-3	TRBD2	-	17	TRBJ2-5	CASSLGTSGTSRETQYF	TGTGCCAGCAGCTTAGGGACTAGCGGGACCTCCCGAGAGACCCAGTACTTC
TRBV14	-	-	13	TRBJ1-6	CASSQGWNSPLHF	TGTGCCAGCAGCCAGGGGTGGAATTCACCCCTCCACTTT
TRBV19	-	-	14	TRBJ1-1	CASSFTLGNTEAFF	TGTGCCAGTAGTTTTACTTTAGGGAACACTGAAGCTTTCTTT
TRBV7-2	-	-	13	TRBJ2-7	CASSLVERYEQYF	TGTGCCAGCAGCTTAGTAGAGCGGTACGAGCAGTACTTC
TRBV29-1	TRBD2	once	15	TRBJ2-1	CSGRTSGSVDNEQFF	TGCAGCGGCCGGACTAGCGGGAGTGTCGACAATGAGCAGTTCTTC